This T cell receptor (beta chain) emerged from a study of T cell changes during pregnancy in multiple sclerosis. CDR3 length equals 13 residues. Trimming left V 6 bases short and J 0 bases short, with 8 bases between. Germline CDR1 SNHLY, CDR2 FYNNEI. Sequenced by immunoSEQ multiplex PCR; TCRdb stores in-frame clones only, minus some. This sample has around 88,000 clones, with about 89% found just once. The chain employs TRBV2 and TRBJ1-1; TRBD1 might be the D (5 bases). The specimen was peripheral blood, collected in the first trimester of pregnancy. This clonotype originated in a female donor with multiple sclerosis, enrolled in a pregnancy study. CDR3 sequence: CASRDTLNTEAFF. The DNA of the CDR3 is TGTGCCAGCAGGGACACCTTGAACACTGAAGCTTTCTTT.